Below, 26 T cell receptor beta chains from the same sample are listed, as sequenced in a study of blood T cells in healthy people across ages (dated by TCRdb to between 2014 and 2017). Library creation used 5' RACE. Instrument on record: Illumina HiSeq 2500. A second PCR of roughly 7 to 11 cycles was performed with a sample-barcoded 5' primer and a J-beta primer mix. TCRdb's own reprocessing of the public reads used fastp at Q25 and MiXCR and kept productive beta chains. Identical CDR3 protein sequences are pooled into one entry, listed with their most common genes and DNA. This sample has some 930,000 distinct CDR3 sequences in its table, and roughly 28% of those were observed once. The ten top clones hold roughly 10% of the sample. The sample was also linked to a second study, of T cells of mothers and their children.

The specimen sequenced was blood. The receptors were sampled from a middle-aged woman in good health.

V usage is TRBV30 and J usage is TRBJ2-7; D uncertain. CDR3 length: 13 residues. CDR1 and CDR2 (germline): GTSNPN, SVGIG (reference sequence). Deletions cut 0 bases from V and 2 bases from J, with 8 bases between. The DNA for the CDR3 is TGTGCCTGGAGTGTACTTGAGACCTACGAGCAGTACTTC. Translating gives CAWSVLETYEQYF. Filled out from reference TRBV30 and TRBJ2-7, the complete variable domain reads SQTIHQWPATLVQPVGSPLSLECTVEGTSNPNLYWYRQAAGRGLQLLFYSVGIGQISSEVPQNLSASRPQDRQFILSSKKLLLSDSGFYLCAWSVLETYEQYFGPGTRLTVT.

V gene TRBV6-1 combines with J gene TRBJ1-1, with D tentatively TRBD1 (5 bases). Trimming removed 7 bases from V and 4 bases from J, with 10 bases in between. The CDR3 runs 12 residues. Germline V gene data show CDR1 as MNHNS and CDR2 as SASEGT. CDR3 sequence reads: CASTGGSTEAFF. The CDR3 nucleotides read TGTGCCAGCACGGGGGGGAGCACTGAAGCTTTCTTT.

J is TRBJ2-1 and V is TRBV10-3, with D possibly being TRBD2 (5 bases). Looked up from germline, CDR1 is ENHRY and CDR2 is SYGVKD. The CDR3 extends over 15 amino acids. Trimming stripped 4 bases from V and 1 base from J, with 11 bases between. The CDR3 region has the DNA TGTGCCATCAGTGGTTCAGCGGCATCCTACAATGAGCAGTTCTTC. Its protein is CAISGSAASYNEQFF.

The V call is TRBV5-5, the J call TRBJ1-4, with a possible D match to TRBD1 (5 bases). Germline V gene data show CDR1 as SGHKS and CDR2 as YYEKEE (reference sequence). V lost 4 bases to trimming and J lost 3 bases, with 13 bases between them. This CDR3 is built from 15 residues. CDR3 DNA: TGTGCCAGCAGCCGGGACTCCGGTGCTAATGAAAAACTGTTTTTT. Its translation is CASSRDSGANEKLFF.

To note about this clonotype: A read error may explain this, as a much larger clone is one base away. This chain links TRBV28 with TRBJ2-3; 10 bases align to TRBD2. After removal of 4 bases from V and 5 bases from J, the junction contained 6 bases not matched to a gene. CDR1 and CDR2 (germline): MDHEN, SYDVKM. CDR3 size: 15 residues. CDR3 bases: TGTGCCAGCAGTTCACTAGCGGGGAATAGAGATACGCAGTATTTT. Translating gives CASSSLAGNRDTQYF.

CDR3 sequence reads: CASSSYRDRAVDEQYF. The CDR3 DNA is TGTGCCAGCAGTTCCTACCGGGACAGGGCTGTCGACGAGCAGTACTTC. The chain couples TRBV6-2 or TRBV6-3 to TRBJ2-7; 9 bases match TRBD1. Trimming at V came to 4 bases and at J to 5 bases, leaving 12 bases not matched to a gene. CDR3 length equals 16 residues. In germline, CDR1 is MNHEY, CDR2 SVGEGT.

In this sample, this clonotype turned up a few times. The genes are TRBV7-9 and TRBJ2-1; D is possibly TRBD2 (7 bases). V dropped 5 bases and J dropped 5 bases, with 19 bases sitting between them. Germline V gene sequence: CDR1 SEHNR, CDR2 FQNEAQ (reference sequence). This CDR3 contains 16 residues. The CDR3 here is CASSARGGTPNNEQFF. The CDR3 nucleotides read TGTGCCAGCAGCGCCCGCGGGGGCACGCCTAACAATGAGCAGTTCTTC.

This clonotype was recorded a few times. At one end, the junction sequence differs from germline, possibly due to a read error. This chain joins TRBV30 and TRBJ2-1; D may be TRBD2 (5 bases). CDR1 GTSNPN and CDR2 SVGIG come from the germline V gene (reference sequence). This CDR3 has 12 amino acids. CDR3 nucleotides: TGTGCCGGGAGTGTGTCAGCCAATGAGCAGTTCTTC. Protein sequence: CAGSVSANEQFF.

About this clonotype: With a much larger clone just one base away, this may be a read error. The J gene is TRBJ1-2, the V gene TRBV4-3; weak D call: TRBD1 (5 bases). Germline loops: CDR1 LGHNA, CDR2 YSLEER. The CDR3 contains 13 residues. The CDR3 DNA reads as TGCACCAGCAGCGCAGACCCCCAGGGCGGCTACACCTTC. Translated: CTSSADPQGGYTF.

As for this clonotype: With a much larger clone just one base away, this may be a read error. The rearrangement uses TRBV12-3 or TRBV12-4 and TRBJ2-3; D perhaps matches TRBD1 (5 bases). This CDR3 comprises 15 residues. CDR3 coding DNA: TGTGCCAGCAGCTCGGCCAGGGCCCCCACAGATACGGAGTATTTT. It translates to CASSSARAPTDTEYF.

This clonotype has just a few counts. CDR3 nucleotides: TGTGCCAGCAGTCCTCCCCTAGGGACAGGATTAGGGACTGAAGCTTTCTTT. Its translation is CASSPPLGTGLGTEAFF. The rearrangement links TRBV28 to TRBJ1-1; TRBD1 aligns across 8 bases. Trimming removed 5 bases from V and 5 bases from J; junction bases left unmatched: 16. The germline gives CDR1 MDHEN, CDR2 SYDVKM. CDR3 length equals 17 residues.

This clonotype was seen a handful of times. The junction departs from the called germline gene at one end, perhaps through a read error. The V and J genes are TRBV24-1 and TRBJ2-5; 8 bases match TRBD1. Germline V CDR1 and CDR2: KGHDR, SFDVKD. The CDR3 sequence is 16 residues long. CDR3 nucleotides: TGTGCCACCAGTCGCACCGGGACAGGCTACCAAGAGGCCCAGTACTTC. It yields the protein CATSRTGTGYQEAQYF.

This clonotype turned up a few times. The chain joins TRBV5-1 to TRBJ2-4, with 8 bases matching TRBD1. CDR1 and CDR2 from the germline V gene are SGHRS and YFSETQ. The CDR3 has 20 residues. V lost 4 bases to trimming and J lost 4 bases; unmatched junction nucleotides: 22. The CDR3 DNA is TGCGCCAGCAGCCTCCGGACAGGGAAACTTACCTTCGTAGCTAAAAACATTCAGTACTTC. Its translation is CASSLRTGKLTFVAKNIQYF.

This chain uses TRBV7-6 with TRBJ2-4; D not resolved. Germline V gene data show CDR1 as SGHVS and CDR2 as FNYEAQ. V shed 2 bases and J shed 13 bases, with 15 bases lying between them. The CDR3 loop spans 13 amino acids. The CDR3 region has the DNA TGTGCCAGCAGCTTACCCCCCGCAGATACGCAGTACTTC. Translation: CASSLPPADTQYF.

CDR3 in amino acids: CASSFGSAYEQYF. The CDR3 coding sequence is TGTGCCAGCAGCTTTGGGAGCGCCTACGAGCAGTACTTC. The rearrangement joins TRBV7-2 to TRBJ2-5, with D perhaps matching TRBD2 (5 bases). The DNA end is more similar to TRBJ2-7, so the J call may be wrong. This CDR3 comprises 13 residues. Germline values: CDR1 SGHTA, CDR2 FQGNSA.

In regard to this clonotype: Mismatch with germline at one junction end may stem from a read error. V usage is TRBV7-9 and J usage is TRBJ2-7; 7 bases match TRBD1. The CDR3 length is 14 residues. The germline gives CDR1 SEHNR, CDR2 FQNEAQ (reference sequence). The CDR3 protein is CASSTEGQAYAQYF. The DNA for the CDR3 is TGTGCCAGCAGCACAGAAGGACAGGCCTACGCGCAGTACTTC.

This chain links TRBV7-2 with TRBJ2-3; TRBD2 matches at 12 bases. The CDR3 consists of 18 residues. Germline CDR1 reads SGHTA; CDR2 reads FQGNSA. V shed 5 bases, J shed 3 bases, and the junction held 12 bases outside the gene matches. The CDR3 DNA follows: TGTGCCAGCAGCCTCCCTAGCGGGGGGGCGTCTAGGACAGATACGCAGTATTTT. Its translation is CASSLPSGGASRTDTQYF.

As regards this clonotype: Germline is not matched at one junction end, which may reflect a read error. The chain joins TRBV7-2 to TRBJ1-2; D ambiguous. Per germline, CDR1 SGHTA and CDR2 FQGNSA. The CDR3 totals 12 residues. CDR3 residues: CASSLSGYDYTF. The CDR3 nucleotides read TGTGCCAGCAGCTTAAGCGGCTATGACTACACCTTC.

This clonotype was seen only once. This rearrangement joins TRBV29-1 to TRBJ2-3, with TRBD2 matching 7 bases. The J segment lost 1 base and the V segment lost 4 bases, leaving 5 bases of the junction unmatched. The germline V gene has CDR1 SQVTM and CDR2 ANQGSEA. This CDR3 has 14 residues. In DNA form, the CDR3 reads TGCAGCGTTGCCAGCGGGATAGGCACAGATACGCAGTATTTT. This gives the protein CSVASGIGTDTQYF.

The genes are TRBV20-1 and TRBJ2-1; 11 nucleotides agree with TRBD2. CDR1 and CDR2 from the germline V gene are DFQATT and SNEGSKA (reference sequence). The V and J ends lost 6 bases and 3 bases, in that order; junction bases with no gene match: 7. CDR3 length: 15 amino acids. DNA of the CDR3: TGCAGTGCCCGCCCGACTAGCGGGGTCTACAATGAGCAGTTCTTC. Protein: CSARPTSGVYNEQFF.

This clonotype was recorded at least ten times. V and J are TRBV5-4 and TRBJ2-1; TRBD2 aligns across 10 bases. V gave up 4 bases and J gave up 4 bases; unmatched junction bases: 5. The CDR3 totals 15 residues. CDR1 SGHNT and CDR2 YYREEE come from the germline V gene (reference sequence). The chain's CDR3 is CASSIAGGGYNEQFF. CDR3 sequence (DNA): TGTGCCAGCAGCATAGCGGGGGGAGGTTACAATGAGCAGTTCTTC. Full variable domain (outside the CDR3, taken from reference TRBV5-4 and TRBJ2-1): ETGVTQSPTHLIKTRGQQVTLRCSSQSGHNTVSWYQQALGQGPQFIFQYYREEENGRGNFPPRFSGLQFPNYSSELNVNALELDDSALYLCASSIAGGGYNEQFFGPGTRLTVL.

This clonotype has a handful of counts. This chain joins TRBV4-1 and TRBJ2-7; D possibly matches TRBD1 or TRBD2 (5 bases each). The germline V gene encodes CDR1 MGHRA and CDR2 YSYEKL. CDR3 size: 13 residues. V was trimmed by 5 bases and J by 4 bases, leaving 12 bases between them. CDR3 residues: CASSEWDGYEQYF. The CDR3 DNA sequence: TGCGCCAGCAGCGAGTGGGACGGGTACGAGCAGTACTTC.

This clonotype has ten or more counts. The V gene is TRBV12-3 or TRBV12-4, the J gene TRBJ2-5, with a tentative D call TRBD1 (6 bases). This CDR3 has 14 residues. Trimming pared 5 bases from V and 5 bases from J, leaving 15 bases between. In nucleotides, the CDR3 is TGTGCCAGCAGTCCTGGGACACCCAGGGAGACCCAGTACTTC. Protein sequence: CASSPGTPRETQYF.

Worth noting for this clonotype: A read error is likely, as this CDR3 ends without the conserved phenylalanine or tryptophan. The chain combines TRBV28 with TRBJ1-2; D is possibly TRBD1 (6 bases). Per germline, CDR1 MDHEN and CDR2 SYDVKM. The V end lost 2 bases, the J end lost 6 bases, and 10 bases lay between the germline ends. The CDR3 is 13 amino acids. The CDR3 region is CASSLEGGHGYTL. The CDR3 DNA reads as TGTGCCAGCAGTTTAGAAGGGGGGCATGGCTACACCTTA.

This clonotype was seen only a few times. The chain uses TRBV4-2 and TRBJ1-5; a possible D gene is TRBD1 (5 bases). Trimming pared 1 base from V and 4 bases from J, leaving 11 bases between. The CDR3 extends over 15 amino acids. CDR1 is LGHNA and CDR2 is YNFKEQ in the germline V gene. Here the CDR3 reads CASSQGRGPNQPQHF. The CDR3 DNA is TGTGCCAGCAGCCAAGGGCGGGGCCCAAATCAGCCCCAGCATTTT.

This clonotype was found a few times. V and J are TRBV6-5 and TRBJ1-1; 7 bases line up with TRBD1. J was trimmed by 1 base and V by 0 bases; bases with no gene match: 2. Germline-derived CDR1 and CDR2 are MNHEY and SVGAGI. CDR3 length: 15 amino acids. CDR3 DNA sequence: TGTGCCAGCAGTTACTCGGACAGGCCGAACACTGAAGCTTTCTTT. Translating gives CASSYSDRPNTEAFF.